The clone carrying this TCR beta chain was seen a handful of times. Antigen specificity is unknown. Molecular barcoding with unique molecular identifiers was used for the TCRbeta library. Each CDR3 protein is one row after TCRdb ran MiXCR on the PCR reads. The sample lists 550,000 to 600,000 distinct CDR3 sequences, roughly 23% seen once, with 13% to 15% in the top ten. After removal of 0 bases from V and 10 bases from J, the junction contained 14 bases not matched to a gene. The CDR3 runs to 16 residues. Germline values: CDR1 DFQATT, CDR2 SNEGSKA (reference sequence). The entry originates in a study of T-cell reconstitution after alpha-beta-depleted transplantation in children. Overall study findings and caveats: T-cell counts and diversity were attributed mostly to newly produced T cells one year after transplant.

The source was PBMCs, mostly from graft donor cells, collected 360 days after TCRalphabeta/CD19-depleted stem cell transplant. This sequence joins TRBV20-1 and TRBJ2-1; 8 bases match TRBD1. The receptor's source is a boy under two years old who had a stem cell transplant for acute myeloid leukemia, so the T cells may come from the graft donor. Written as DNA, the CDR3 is TGCAGTGCTAGAGATCCTGGGGGACAGGCTTTTACGGAGCAGTTCTTC. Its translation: CSARDPGGQAFTEQFF.